The 17 T cell receptor beta chains listed next were all sequenced from one sample in a study of tumor and adjacent non-tumor tissue in lung cancer. The template was RNA from unsorted bulk tissue. More than 3 cm separated this lung sample from the edge of the tumor. TCRbeta libraries were built with three rounds of nested PCR, modified from ARM-PCR. One entry per CDR3 protein results from TCRdb running MiXCR on the multiplex PCR reads. The data contain tens of thousands of distinct CDR3 sequences, around 67% of them singletons. The source material was distant non-tumor lung tissue. Receptors originate from a woman aged 35 to 49 with non-small cell lung cancer.

Many counts were recorded for this clonotype. V and J are TRBV4-1 and TRBJ2-5; 7 bases fit TRBD1. From germline, CDR1 is MGHRA and CDR2 YSYEKL. V dropped 0 bases and J dropped 4; count of bases not matched to a gene: 11. The CDR3 loop spans 17 amino acids. CDR3 protein: CASSQDPARGFGETQYF. The DNA of the CDR3 is TGCGCCAGCAGCCAAGATCCGGCCAGGGGGTTCGGAGAGACCCAGTACTTC.

Worth noting for this clonotype: One junction end disagrees with the germline gene, perhaps due to a read error. The rearrangement links TRBV20-1 to TRBJ2-7, with TRBD2 matching 10 bases. This CDR3 contains 14 residues. Germline V lookup: CDR1 DFQATT, CDR2 SNEGSKA (reference sequence). In DNA form, the CDR3 reads TGCAGTGCTGTCCTAAGCGGGAGGGCCTACGAGAAGTACTTC. Translation: CSAVLSGRAYEKYF.

On this clonotype: An end of the junction differs from the germline gene, which may be a read error. The chain uses TRBV11-2 and TRBJ2-7, with D uncertain. The CDR3 has 13 residues. The V gene's germline CDR1 is SGHAT and CDR2 FQNNGV. CDR3 protein: CASCLGDHYEQYF. The CDR3 DNA reads as TGTGCCAGCTGCTTAGGAGACCACTACGAGCAGTACTTC.

This clonotype was picked up many times. The chain carries TRBV28 and TRBJ1-2; tentatively, D is TRBD1 (5 bases). Trimming removed 4 bases from V and 6 bases from J, with 12 bases in between. CDR1 is MDHEN and CDR2 is SYDVKM in the germline V gene. This CDR3 is built from 13 residues. CDR3 in amino acids: CASSSQESNGYTF. The CDR3 DNA is TGTGCCAGCAGTTCACAGGAATCGAATGGCTACACCTTC.

This clonotype appeared many times. This chain uses TRBV28 with TRBJ2-1; 10 bases line up with TRBD1. The CDR3 consists of 16 residues. The trim removed 7 bases at V and 8 bases at J, leaving 14 bases unmatched. Germline values: CDR1 MDHEN, CDR2 SYDVKM. The CDR3 DNA is TGTGCCAGCATTACTTATGGGACGGGACAGGGGTATGAGCAGTTCTTC. It yields the protein CASITYGTGQGYEQFF. The full variable domain, in which reference TRBV28 and TRBJ2-1 provide the parts outside the CDR3, is DVKVTQSSRYLVKRTGEKVFLECVQDMDHENMFWYRQDPGLGLRLIYFSYDVKMKEKGDIPEGYSVSREKKERFSLILESASTNQTSMYLCASITYGTGQGYEQFFGPGTRLTVL.

Remarks on this clonotype: In this CDR3 the conserved last residue, phenylalanine or tryptophan, is missing, so a read error is likely. The limits of the CDR3 on the DNA are not certain, so only TCRdb's listed CDR3 is given. The chain employs TRBV7-8 and TRBJ1-5. The germline V gene encodes CDR1 SGHVS and CDR2 FQNEAQ. Ends included, the CDR3 has 14 residues. The CDR3 reads CASSLRYSNQPQNS.

The CDR3 DNA is TGTGCCAGCAGCCAAGATAGCTATGGCTACACCTTC. Translating gives CASSQDSYGYTF. The J gene is TRBJ1-2, the V gene TRBV4-2; D is unresolved. This CDR3 spans 12 amino acids. Deletions cut 0 bases from V and 4 bases from J, with 3 bases between. Germline V gene data show CDR1 as LGHNA and CDR2 as YNFKEQ.

This clonotype was seen just once. Sequence at one end of the junction differs from germline and may be a read error. This chain links TRBV12-3 or TRBV12-4 with TRBJ2-1, with D possibly being TRBD1 or TRBD2 (6 bases each). The CDR3 runs 15 residues. CDR3 protein: CASSLSWGAFNEQFF. The CDR3 bases are TGTGCAAGCAGTTTGTCGTGGGGGGCCTTCAATGAGCAGTTCTTC.

This clonotype was picked up many times. This chain connects TRBV20-1 to TRBJ2-1, with D unresolved. V was cut by 6 bases and J by 11 bases, with 14 bases left in between. Per the germline V gene, CDR1 is DFQATT and CDR2 is SNEGSKA (reference sequence). This CDR3 comprises 11 residues. As DNA, the CDR3 is TGCAGTGCCGCGCCTGCGCGCCAGCAGTTCTTC. It is translated as CSAAPARQQFF.

About this clonotype itself: A read error may produce the germline difference seen at one junction end. This chain links TRBV11-2 with TRBJ2-4; 10 bases are a match to TRBD1. The CDR3 runs to 14 residues. The germline CDR1 and CDR2 sequences are SGHAT and FQNNGV. CDR3 DNA: TGTGCCAGCTGCCTGGGACAGGGGAAAAACATTCAGCACTTC. Amino acids: CASCLGQGKNIQHF.

This clonotype is categorized as large. The chain links TRBV11-2 to TRBJ1-3; 8 nucleotides line up with TRBD1. The trim removed 5 bases at V and 4 bases at J, leaving 7 bases unmatched. Germline CDR1 and CDR2: SGHAT and FQNNGV. The CDR3 spans 15 residues. In DNA, the CDR3 is TGTGCCAGCAGCGGACAGGGTACATCCGGAAACACCATATATTTT. Amino acid sequence: CASSGQGTSGNTIYF.

As concerns this clonotype: At one end, the junction sequence differs from germline, possibly due to a read error. This chain links TRBV6-5 with TRBJ2-3; TRBD1 matches at 9 bases. The CDR3 has 16 residues. The germline CDR1 and CDR2 sequences are MNHEY and SVGAGI. For the CDR3, the DNA is TGCGCCAGCAGTGTTAACCGGGACAGGGTCTCCGATACGCAGTATTTT. Translating it yields CASSVNRDRVSDTQYF.

Remarks on this clonotype: Mismatch with germline at one junction end may stem from a read error. CDR3 sequence (DNA): TGTCCCAGCAGTTCGATAAGCCTAGCGGGGGCGGCAGATACGCAGTATTTT. Translating it yields CPSSSISLAGAADTQYF. The gene calls are TRBV12-3 or TRBV12-4 and TRBJ2-3; TRBD2 matches 10 bases. The CDR3 spans 17 residues.

In regard to this clonotype: It may be a read error: a sequence one base away is much more abundant. This rearrangement joins TRBV7-9 to TRBJ1-2; 7 bases map to TRBD1. The CDR3 extends over 13 amino acids. The germline gives CDR1 SEHNR, CDR2 FQNEAQ (reference sequence). Here the CDR3 DNA reads TGTACCAGCAGCATCCGGGACAGCTCCGAGCTCACCTTC. Translated: CTSSIRDSSELTF.

To note about this clonotype: One end of the junction varies from germline; a read error may be responsible. For the CDR3, the DNA is TGTGCCAGTAGTGGGCTTGGCAGGGGGAGAGGCTACATCTTC. The encoded protein is CASSGLGRGRGYIF. The V call is TRBV12-3 or TRBV12-4, the J call TRBJ1-2; 7 positions agree with TRBD1. CDR3 length: 14 residues.

There are a few counts of this clonotype. A much larger clone sits a single nucleotide away, making a read error possible. The chain couples TRBV6-1 to TRBJ2-1; D not resolved. The V end lost 1 base, the J end lost 4 bases, and 11 bases lay between the germline ends. This CDR3 contains 15 residues. Germline assignment: CDR1 MNHNS and CDR2 SASEGT. Written as DNA, the CDR3 is TGTGCCAGCAGTGAAGAGAGCTACTATTACAATGAGCAGTTCTTC. Protein sequence: CASSEESYYYNEQFF.

To note about this clonotype: A much bigger clone sits one base away, suggesting this may be a read error. The chain recombines TRBV28 with TRBJ1-3; no clear D. V lost 6 bases, J lost 0 bases, and 9 bases lay in between. Germline V CDR1 and CDR2: MDHEN, SYDVKM. The CDR3 covers 14 residues. CDR3 sequence (DNA): TGTGCCAGCAGCAGACGAAACTCTGGAAACACCATATATTTT. Encoded protein: CASSRRNSGNTIYF. The full variable domain, completed using reference TRBV28 and TRBJ1-3, is DVKVTQSSRYLVKRTGEKVFLECVQDMDHENMFWYRQDPGLGLRLIYFSYDVKMKEKGDIPEGYSVSREKKERFSLILESASTNQTSMYLCASSRRNSGNTIYFGEGSWLTVV.